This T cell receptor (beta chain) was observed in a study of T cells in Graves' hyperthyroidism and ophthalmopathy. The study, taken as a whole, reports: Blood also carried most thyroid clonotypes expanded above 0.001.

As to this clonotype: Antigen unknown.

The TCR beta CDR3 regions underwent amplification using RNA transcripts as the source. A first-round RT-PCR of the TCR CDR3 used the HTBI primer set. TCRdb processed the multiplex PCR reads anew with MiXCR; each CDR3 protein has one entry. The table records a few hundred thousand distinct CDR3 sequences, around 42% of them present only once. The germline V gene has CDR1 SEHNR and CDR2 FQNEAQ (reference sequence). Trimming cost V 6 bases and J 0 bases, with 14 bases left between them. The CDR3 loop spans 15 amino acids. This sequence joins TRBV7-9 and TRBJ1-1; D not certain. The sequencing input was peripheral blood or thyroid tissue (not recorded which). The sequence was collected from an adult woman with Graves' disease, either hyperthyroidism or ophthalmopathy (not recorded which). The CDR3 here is CASRPHSTLNTEAFF. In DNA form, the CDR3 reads TGTGCCAGCAGGCCACACTCGACATTGAACACTGAAGCTTTCTTT.